The subject of this entry is one TCR beta chain. The antigen is unknown. A much larger clone lies one base from this, so it may be a read error. This sample is part of a study of molecular identifiers for immune sequencing clone quantification. The authors built bulk TCR libraries by previously described methods with listed TCR primers. TCRdb redid the calling of the PCR reads with MiXCR, one entry per CDR3 protein. The sample includes under 75,000 distinct CDR3 sequences, roughly a fifth of them seen just once. General study results and limits: It was shown that clones above 20 RNA copies held over 97% of effector molecules, but under 1% in naive cells. Jurkat TCR RNA spiked in from one cell could reportedly be detected among some 1 million naive cells. Highly expanded clone sizes could be underestimated by identical TCR molecules sharing a barcode.

The sequenced sample was naive CD8+ T cells from blood, with Jurkat cell RNA spiked in. Regarding subset: FACS-sorted CD8+CD4-CCR7+CD45RA+ naive T cells. The source of this sequence is a human donor in good health. Some libraries in this study had Jurkat cell RNA spiked in.

The CDR3 nucleotides are TGTGCCAGCAGCTCAGGGGGCGGGAGGGCCGGCGTCGAGCAGTACTTC. It codes for CASSSGGGRAGVEQYF. The rearrangement joins TRBV11-2 to TRBJ2-7; tentatively, D is TRBD2 (9 bases). CDR1 and CDR2 from the germline V gene are SGHAT and FQNNGV. The CDR3 loop spans 16 amino acids. The V gene lost 4 bases and the J gene lost 6 bases, with 22 bases spanning the gap.